Listed below are T cell receptor beta chains from one sample, sequenced in a study of shared clonotypes between healthy human individuals. The protocol was immunoSEQ multiplex PCR, while the TCRdb copy is restricted to in-frame clones and leaves out a portion. The sample lists approximately 2,300,000 clones; about 90% were seen once. Material for sequencing was naive CD4+ T cells from PBMCs. The receptors originated from a man aged 18 to 30 in good health. Some clones in this sample may be carry-over from other donors' samples. The CDR3 runs from the conserved cysteine through the conserved F or W. Each record gives: V gene, D gene, J gene, clone size, CDR3 DNA, CDR3 protein. The D gene is left open where the match is weak. Clone size, where shown, is once, few, many, or a class for clones that have expanded.

>TRBV28|-|TRBJ2-4|-
TGTGCCAGCAGTTCCAGCAGGAACATTCAGTACTTC
CASSSSRNIQYF
>TRBV19|-|TRBJ1-1|few
TGTGCCAGTATTTCGGACATACGCACTGAAGCTTTCTTT
CASISDIRTEAFF
>TRBV19|-|TRBJ2-7|once
TGTGCCAGTTCCGCGACAGCTTCCTACGAGCAGTACTTC
CASSATASYEQYF
>TRBV5-1|TRBD2|TRBJ2-2|-
TGCGCCAGCAGCTTCGCGGGAGAAGGAACCGGGGAGCTGTTTTTT
CASSFAGEGTGELFF
>TRBV30|-|TRBJ1-5|-
TGTGCCTGGAGTATCAATTTCAATCAGCCCCAGCATTTT
CAWSINFNQPQHF
>TRBV28|TRBD1|TRBJ1-1|-
TGTGCCAGCAGTGTCCGGGACAGGAGACAAGTGGGGAGCACTGAAGCTTTCTTT
CASSVRDRRQVGSTEAFF
>TRBV5-1|-|TRBJ2-3|-
TGCGCCAGCAGCTGGGACCTGACAGATACGCAGTATTTT
CASSWDLTDTQYF
>TRBV5-1|-|TRBJ2-6|-
TGCGCCAGCAGCTCACAGGGTTCTGGGGCCAACGTCCTGACTTTC
CASSSQGSGANVLTF
>TRBV5-6|-|TRBJ2-1|-
TGTGCCAGCAGCTTGGATGGGGGCAACTACAATGAGCAGTTCTTC
CASSLDGGNYNEQFF
>TRBV7-2|-|TRBJ2-7|-
TGTGCCAGCAGCCCCTTGGGACTCTTGTGGGAGCAGTACTTC
CASSPLGLLWEQYF
>TRBV6-5|-|TRBJ1-5|-
TGTGCCAGCAGTCCCCAATCTGGGGGCAATCAGCCCCAGCATTTT
CASSPQSGGNQPQHF
>TRBV6-6|TRBD1|TRBJ1-2|-
TGTGCCAGCAGACGAGGACAGGAGGGTGGCTACACCTTC
CASRRGQEGGYTF
>TRBV28|TRBD2|TRBJ2-7|-
TGTGCCAGCAGTGTAGCGGGGAGGGGTTCCTACGAGCAGTACTTC
CASSVAGRGSYEQYF
>TRBV14|TRBD2|TRBJ2-3|-
TGTGCCAGCAGCAAGCGCCCAAAACTAGCGGGAGGGCCGGACCACCTTGAGAATACGCAGTATTTT
CASSKRPKLAGGPDHLENTQYF
>TRBV11-1|TRBD2|TRBJ2-1|-
TGTGCCAGCAGCTTGGGGACTAGCGGGAGAGATGAGCAGTTCTTC
CASSLGTSGRDEQFF
>TRBV5-4|-|TRBJ2-1|once
TGTGCCAGCAGCTTGGCCTTCAGAGTTAATGAGCAGTTCTTC
CASSLAFRVNEQFF
>TRBV5-4|-|TRBJ1-2|-
TGTGCCAGCAGCTTGGTGGCCAAAGCTAACTATGGCTACACCTTC
CASSLVAKANYGYTF
>TRBV6-1|TRBD1|TRBJ2-5|-
TGTGCCAGCAGTGGGACAGGGGTTTCCGGGCAGACCCAGTACTTC
CASSGTGVSGQTQYF
>TRBV11-2|TRBD1|TRBJ1-3|-
TGTGCCAGCAGCTTCCAGACAGGGACTGGAAACACCATATATTTT
CASSFQTGTGNTIYF
>TRBV18|-|TRBJ1-1|-
TGTGCCAGCTCACCAGTTCCGGGGAACACTGAAGCTTTCTTT
CASSPVPGNTEAFF
>TRBV12-5|-|TRBJ2-2|-
TGTGCTAGTGGTGTGACAGTGAACACCGGGGAGCTGTTTTTT
CASGVTVNTGELFF
>TRBV19|-|TRBJ1-5|-
TGTGCCAGTAGTACTCACAGGATTGATCAGCCCCAGCATTTT
CASSTHRIDQPQHF
>TRBV5-6|-|TRBJ2-5|-
TGTGCCAGCAGCTTGAAGGGGGGACCTTCTCGGACCCAGTACTTC
CASSLKGGPSRTQYF
>TRBV7-9|-|TRBJ1-2|few
TGTGCCAGCAGCCCCGGGACCAATGGTTACTATGGCTACACCTTC
CASSPGTNGYYGYTF
>TRBV27|-|TRBJ2-2|-
TGTGCCACCACCTCTAACCGGGCGAACACCGGGGAGCTGTTTTTT
CATTSNRANTGELFF
>TRBV7-2|-|TRBJ2-7|-
TGTGCCAGCAGCTTGAGGGATTCCTACGAGCAGTACTTC
CASSLRDSYEQYF
>TRBV10-2|TRBD2|TRBJ2-1|-
TGCGCCAGCAGAGAACTAGCGGGGTACAATGAGCAGTTCTTC
CASRELAGYNEQFF
>TRBV5-1|TRBD2|TRBJ2-7|-
TGCGCCAGCAGTTGGACTAGCGGGAGGACGGGGGAGCAGTACTTC
CASSWTSGRTGEQYF
>TRBV11-3|TRBD1|TRBJ2-7|-
TGTGCCAGCAGCTATGACAGGGAAGCGCAGTACTTC
CASSYDREAQYF
>TRBV30|-|TRBJ1-3|few
TGTGCCTGGAGGGGGCACCTAGAGAGAGCGGCTGGAAACACCATATATTTT
CAWRGHLERAAGNTIYF
>TRBV18|TRBD1|TRBJ1-1|-
TGTGCCAGCTCAGCGACAGGGGCGGAAGCTTTCTTT
CASSATGAEAFF
>TRBV18|-|TRBJ2-2|-
TGTGCCAGCTCAATCGGAGGGCCCAGCACCGGGGAGCTGTTTTTT
CASSIGGPSTGELFF
>TRBV7-3|-|TRBJ2-1|-
TGTGCCAGCAGCTTACGCGGGCCTAGCTCCTACAATGAGCAGTTCTTC
CASSLRGPSSYNEQFF
>TRBV28|-|TRBJ1-5|-
TGTGCCAGCAGACCTTCCCTTTATCAGCCCCAGCATTTT
CASRPSLYQPQHF
>TRBV4-2|-|TRBJ2-3|-
TGTGCCAGCGCGGGACACAGCACAGATACGCAGTATTTT
CASAGHSTDTQYF
>TRBV6-5|-|TRBJ2-4|-
TGTGCCAGCAGTAACCTCGGGCTAGCGTCGGACATTCAGTACTTC
CASSNLGLASDIQYF
>TRBV7-8|TRBD2|TRBJ2-6|-
TGTGCCAGCAGACATACCTCCGCGGCGGGAGTCGCTGGGGCCAACGTCCTGACTTTC
CASRHTSAAGVAGANVLTF
>TRBV9|-|TRBJ2-1|-
TGTGCCAGCAGCGTCGGTCTAGATGGGGTGGGGGAGCAGTTCTTC
CASSVGLDGVGEQFF
>TRBV19|TRBD2|TRBJ2-7|-
TGTGCCAGTAGTCCCCATGGATCTAGCGGGAGGTGGTACGAGCAGTACTTC
CASSPHGSSGRWYEQYF
>TRBV28|TRBD2|TRBJ2-1|once
TGTGCCAGCAGTACCAACCCGGGACTAGCGGGGCCCAGCTCCTACAATGAGCAGTTCTTC
CASSTNPGLAGPSSYNEQFF
>TRBV28|TRBD1|TRBJ2-1|-
TGTGCCAGCAGCCTGGGACGGACCGTAGGGGGCGGGGAGCAGTTCTTC
CASSLGRTVGGGEQFF
>TRBV20-1|-|TRBJ2-7|-
TGCAGTGCTAGAGATCACGAGCAGTACTTC
CSARDHEQYF
>TRBV15|-|TRBJ1-3|-
TGTGCCACCAGCAGAGATTTTGGAGGGCCTGGAAACACCATATATTTT
CATSRDFGGPGNTIYF
>TRBV5-1|TRBD1|TRBJ2-3|-
TGCGCCAGCAGCTCCGGACAGGACGAGGGAACGCAGTATTTT
CASSSGQDEGTQYF
>TRBV18|-|TRBJ1-1|-
TGTGCCAGCTCAACGGGGGGCACTGAAGCTTTCTTT
CASSTGGTEAFF
>TRBV5-1|TRBD2|TRBJ2-5|-
TGCGCCAGCAGCTTGGCCGGACTAGCGGGACCGGAGACCCAGTACTTC
CASSLAGLAGPETQYF
>TRBV19|TRBD2|TRBJ2-3|-
TGTGCCAGTAGTCTCCTCGGACTAGCGGAGGTCACAGATACGCAGTATTTT
CASSLLGLAEVTDTQYF
>TRBV7-2|-|TRBJ2-1|-
TGTGCCAGCAGCTTTGGTTCCGGGCGTCCCCTCAGTGAGCAGTTCTTC
CASSFGSGRPLSEQFF
>TRBV9|-|TRBJ2-3|-
TGTGCCAGCAGCGCGACATCGGGGGAGGATGATACGCAGTATTTT
CASSATSGEDDTQYF
>TRBV19|TRBD1|TRBJ1-1|-
TGTGCCAGTAGACCGACAGGGCGGACTGAAGCTTTCTTT
CASRPTGRTEAFF
>TRBV7-3|-|TRBJ2-5|-
TGTGCCAGCAGCTTAGGGGGGGCAGGTGAGACCCAGTACTTC
CASSLGGAGETQYF
>TRBV28|-|TRBJ1-1|few
TGTGCCAGCAACACACGGCCCACGCGCGCTTTCTTT
CASNTRPTRAFF
>TRBV5-1|TRBD1|TRBJ1-2|once
TGCGCCAGCAGTGAGGGGGCTCATGGCTACACCTTC
CASSEGAHGYTF
>TRBV7-2|TRBD1|TRBJ1-2|-
TGTGCCAGCAGTTTCGATCAGGGGGCGGGTGGCTACACCTTC
CASSFDQGAGGYTF
>TRBV27|TRBD2|TRBJ2-5|-
TGTGCCAGCAGTTTCTCCGGGACTAGCCGCATCTACTTC
CASSFSGTSRIYF